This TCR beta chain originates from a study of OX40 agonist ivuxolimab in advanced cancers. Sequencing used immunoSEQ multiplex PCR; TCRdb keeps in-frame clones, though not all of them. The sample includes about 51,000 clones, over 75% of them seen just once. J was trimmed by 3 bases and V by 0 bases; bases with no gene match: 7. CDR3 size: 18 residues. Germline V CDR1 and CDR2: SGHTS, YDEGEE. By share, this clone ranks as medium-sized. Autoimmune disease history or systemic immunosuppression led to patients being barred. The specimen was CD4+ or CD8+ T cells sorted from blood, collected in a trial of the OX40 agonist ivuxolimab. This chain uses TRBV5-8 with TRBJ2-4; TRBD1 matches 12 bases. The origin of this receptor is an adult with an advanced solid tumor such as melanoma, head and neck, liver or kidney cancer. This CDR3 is CASSLAEGTGGGKNIQYF. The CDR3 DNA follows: TGTGCCAGCAGCTTGGCCGAAGGGACAGGGGGCGGCAAAAACATTCAGTACTTC.